These 15 T cell receptor beta chains came from one sample sequenced in a study of T cell repertoires in ileal Crohn's disease. Time point specified: neoterminal ileum biopsy at postoperative endoscopy, about 6 months after surgery. Sequenced by immunoSEQ multiplex PCR; TCRdb stores in-frame clones only, minus some. The repertoire consists of 13,000 or so clones, with roughly 80% occurring once and the leading ten covering 15% to 20%. Sequencing was done on a sample of ileal tissue. These receptors all stem from an adult with Crohn's disease.

Concerning this clone: Other DNA sequences in this specimen translate into the identical CDR3. The rearrangement joins TRBV5-4 to TRBJ2-7, with D perhaps TRBD2 (5 bases). Germline values: CDR1 SGHNT, CDR2 YYREEE (reference sequence). CDR3 length equals 13 residues. Trimming took 4 bases from V and 1 from J, leaving 9 bases between them. CDR3 nucleotides: TGTGCCAGCAGCCCTAGCCTGTCCTACGAGCAGTACTTC. The encoded protein is CASSPSLSYEQYF.

The table lists this clone with a few counts. The CDR3 nucleotides read TGTGCCAGCAGTTCTGGGGGGGCCGGTCGCGAGACCCAGTACTTC. Amino acids: CASSSGGAGRETQYF. The J gene is TRBJ2-5, the V gene TRBV28, with D possibly TRBD2 on 7 matching bases. Germline-derived CDR1 and CDR2 are MDHEN and SYDVKM. Trimming stripped 4 bases from V and 5 bases from J, with 17 bases between. This CDR3 contains 15 residues.

The chain joins TRBV4-2 to TRBJ2-2; 11 bases fit TRBD2. Looked up from germline, CDR1 is LGHNA and CDR2 is YNFKEQ. Trimming cost V 5 bases and J 5 bases; bases outside gene matches: 7. This CDR3 region has 16 residues. CDR3 in amino acids: CASSISGGARTGELFF. CDR3 DNA sequence: TGTGCCAGCAGCATTAGCGGGGGGGCTCGAACCGGGGAGCTGTTTTTT.

The chain combines TRBV7-9 with TRBJ2-2; 9 nucleotides align to TRBD1. The CDR3 loop spans 14 amino acids. CDR1 and CDR2 (germline): SEHNR, FQNEAQ (reference sequence). With V trimmed by 5 bases and J by 5 bases, 3 bases remained unmatched. This chain's CDR3 is CASSPQGATGELFF. The CDR3 DNA reads TGTGCCAGCAGCCCACAGGGGGCGACCGGGGAGCTGTTTTTT. Looking up the rest from reference TRBV7-9 and TRBJ2-2 gives the full variable domain: DTGVSQNPRHKITKRGQNVTFRCDPISEHNRLYWYRQTLGQGPEFLTYFQNEAQLEKSRLLSDRFSAERPKGSFSTLEIQRTEQGDSAMYLCASSPQGATGELFFGEGSRLTVL.

The V gene is TRBV29-1, the J gene TRBJ2-5, with D perhaps matching TRBD1 (6 bases). Matching the DNA end better, TRBJ2-7 makes the J call doubtful. CDR3 length equals 13 residues. Germline CDR1 is SQVTM and CDR2 is ANQGSEA. CDR3 DNA: TGCAGCGCCACGACAGGCGCCTCCTACGAGCAGTACTTC. Protein product: CSATTGASYEQYF.

A few counts support this clone. The rearrangement uses TRBV2 and TRBJ2-7; 10 bases agree with TRBD2. This CDR3 spans 14 amino acids. Trimming removed 6 bases from V and 5 bases from J; junction bases left unmatched: 7. Germline-derived CDR1 and CDR2 are SNHLY and FYNNEI. CDR3 region: CASSELAGFDEQYF. The CDR3 DNA follows: TGTGCCAGCAGCGAACTAGCGGGGTTTGACGAGCAGTACTTC.

The chain carries TRBV7-2 and TRBJ2-3; D uncertain. V gave up 4 bases and J gave up 1 base, with 9 bases separating them. Germline lookup yields CDR1 SGHTA and CDR2 FQGNSA. The CDR3 consists of 14 residues. CDR3 DNA: TGTGCCAGCAGCTCGGTACGGGGCACAGATACGCAGTATTTT. Its protein product is CASSSVRGTDTQYF.

The rearrangement uses TRBV19 and TRBJ1-5, with 7 bases aligning to TRBD1. Germline V CDR1 and CDR2: LNHDA, SQIVND (reference sequence). The CDR3 extends over 15 amino acids. The V segment lost 1 base and the J segment 7 bases; nucleotides outside the gene matches: 7. CDR3 in DNA: TGTGCCAGTAGTATAGGGAGGGGGCGCGGACAGCCCCAGCATTTT. Its protein is CASSIGRGRGQPQHF.

This clone was seen a few times. The rearrangement uses TRBV10-3 and TRBJ2-7; 11 positions agree with TRBD1. The CDR3 is made up of 16 amino acids. V lost 6 bases, J lost 0 bases, and 7 bases stayed unmatched. The V gene's germline CDR1 is ENHRY and CDR2 SYGVKD. CDR3 DNA sequence: TGTGCCATCAGGACACCCGGACAGGGGGCCTCCTACGAGCAGTACTTC. Residues: CAIRTPGQGASYEQYF.

This sequence joins TRBV5-8 and TRBJ2-1; a weak D match, TRBD2 (5 bases). From germline, CDR1 is SGHTS and CDR2 YDEGEE. There are 15 residues in the CDR3. Trimming took off 0 bases at V and 1 base at J, with 8 bases between the two ends. DNA of the CDR3: TGTGCCAGCAGCTTGGGGCCGGGGTCCTACAATGAGCAGTTCTTC. Encoded protein: CASSLGPGSYNEQFF.

The chain has TRBV6-4 and TRBJ2-5, with 10 bases identical to TRBD1. Trimming cost V 2 bases and J 6 bases; bases outside gene matches: 9. Germline V gene sequence: CDR1 MRHNA, CDR2 SNTAGT. The CDR3 is 16 residues long. CDR3 in DNA: TGTGCCAGCAGTGACACTCCGGGACAGGGGCGACAGACCCAGTACTTC. Translating gives CASSDTPGQGRQTQYF.

The gene calls are TRBV19 and TRBJ1-4; possible D gene TRBD1, 5 bases. Germline V gene sequence: CDR1 LNHDA, CDR2 SQIVND (reference sequence). CDR3 size: 13 residues. Trimming took 6 bases from V and 5 from J, leaving 10 bases between them. As DNA, the CDR3 is TGTGCCAGTAGAGGGGCGTCGAATGAAAAACTGTTTTTT. Amino acids: CASRGASNEKLFF.

This clone was seen a few times. The J gene is TRBJ2-2, the V gene TRBV28; D unresolved. V was trimmed by 2 bases and J by 0 bases, leaving 13 bases between them. Germline-derived CDR1 and CDR2 are MDHEN and SYDVKM. This CDR3 has 17 amino acids. In nucleotides, the CDR3 is TGTGCCAGCAGTTTACACAGAACCCCCGCGAACACCGGGGAGCTGTTTTTT. It specifies CASSLHRTPANTGELFF.

The CDR3 sequence: CSASSAYEQYF. The CDR3 region has the DNA TGCAGTGCTAGTTCCGCCTACGAGCAGTACTTC. This chain connects TRBV20-1 to TRBJ2-7, with D unclear. Trimming took 3 bases from V and 2 from J, leaving 5 bases between them. Germline CDR1 is DFQATT and CDR2 is SNEGSKA (reference sequence). The CDR3 totals 11 residues.

The chain uses TRBV10-2 and TRBJ2-1, with 12 bases identical to TRBD2. The CDR3 loop spans 16 amino acids. Germline V gives CDR1 WSHSY, CDR2 SAAADI. Trimming took 0 bases from V and 6 from J; bases not matched to a gene: 3. DNA of the CDR3: TGCGCCAGCAGTGAGTCGAGGACTAGCGGGGTCAATGAGCAGTTCTTC. It encodes CASSESRTSGVNEQFF.